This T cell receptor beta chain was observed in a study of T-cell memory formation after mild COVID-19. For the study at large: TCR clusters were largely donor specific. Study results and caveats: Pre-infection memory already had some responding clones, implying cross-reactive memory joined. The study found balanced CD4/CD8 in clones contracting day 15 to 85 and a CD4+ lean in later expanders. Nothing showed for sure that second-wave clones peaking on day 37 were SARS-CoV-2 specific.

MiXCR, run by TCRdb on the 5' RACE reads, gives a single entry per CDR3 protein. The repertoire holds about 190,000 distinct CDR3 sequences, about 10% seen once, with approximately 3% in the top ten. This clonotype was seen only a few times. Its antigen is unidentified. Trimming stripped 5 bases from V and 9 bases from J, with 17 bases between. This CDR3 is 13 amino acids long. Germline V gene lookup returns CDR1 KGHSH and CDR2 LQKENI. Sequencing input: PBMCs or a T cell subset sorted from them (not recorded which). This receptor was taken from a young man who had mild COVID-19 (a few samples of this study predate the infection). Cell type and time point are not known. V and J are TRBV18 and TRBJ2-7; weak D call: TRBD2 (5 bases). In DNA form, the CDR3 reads TGTGCCAGCTCAACGGACGCGGGTTCAGTGCAGTACTTC. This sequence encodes CASSTDAGSVQYF.